The 15 T cell receptor beta chains given below trace back to one sample, sequenced in a study of OX40 agonist ivuxolimab in advanced cancers. Repertoires were generated with immunoSEQ multiplex PCR, while TCRdb's copy carries only in-frame clones and drops some. This sample has about 89,000 clones, with 86% found just once. The sequencing here drew on CD4+ or CD8+ T cells sorted from blood, taken in a trial of the OX40 agonist ivuxolimab. The source is an adult with an advanced solid tumor such as melanoma, head and neck, liver or kidney cancer.

The rearrangement joins TRBV29-1 to TRBJ2-1; D uncertain. Between the trimmed V and J ends, which lost 1 base and 5 bases, there was a span of 15 bases. The CDR3 covers 15 residues. In germline, CDR1 is SQVTM, CDR2 ANQGSEA. The CDR3 nucleotides read TGCAGCGTTGAAGTTTTGGCCGGACGGGACAATGAGCAGTTCTTC. It codes for CSVEVLAGRDNEQFF.

This rearrangement joins TRBV18 to TRBJ1-2; D is unresolved. V was clipped by 6 bases and J by 8 bases, with 22 bases between them. The CDR3 runs to 15 residues. The germline gives CDR1 KGHSH, CDR2 LQKENI. The CDR3, as DNA: TGTGCCAGCTCTCCCTCCTCCCGCGGATTATTCGGCTACACCTTC. Translated, it gives CASSPSSRGLFGYTF.

V gene TRBV10-3 combines with J gene TRBJ1-1; D is perhaps TRBD1 (5 bases). Germline-derived CDR1 and CDR2 are ENHRY and SYGVKD. The V end lost 2 bases, the J end lost 3 bases, and 10 bases lay between the germline ends. The length of the CDR3 is 14 residues. The CDR3 nucleotides read TGTGCCATCAGTGAGAAGGGAGGGGACACTGAAGCTTTCTTT. It specifies CAISEKGGDTEAFF.

This clone was counted between two and nine times. The chain couples TRBV12-5 to TRBJ1-3, with no clear D. The CDR3 totals 16 residues. V lost 6 bases, J lost 2 bases, and 17 bases lay in between. Germline V gene lookup returns CDR1 LGHNT and CDR2 FRNRAP. CDR3: CASGFEREIAGNTIYF. The CDR3 DNA reads as TGTGCTAGTGGGTTTGAGAGGGAAATAGCTGGAAACACCATATATTTT.

V usage is TRBV6-5 and J usage is TRBJ1-2; no firm D call. In germline, CDR1 is MNHEY, CDR2 SVGAGI. CDR3 length: 14 residues. Trimming took 6 bases from V and 3 from J, leaving 14 bases between them. The CDR3 region has the DNA TGTGCCAGCAGACCCGGACCCCACTACTATGGCTACACCTTC. This sequence encodes CASRPGPHYYGYTF.

This clone came up a few times. The V gene is TRBV5-8, the J gene TRBJ2-1; D not resolved. Germline assignment: CDR1 SGHTS and CDR2 YDEGEE. The CDR3 length is 14 residues. V lost 3 bases to trimming and J lost 0 bases, with 7 bases between them. As DNA, the CDR3 is TGTGCCAGCAGCTCCATAGGCTCCTACAATGAGCAGTTCTTC. Encoded protein: CASSSIGSYNEQFF.

The rearrangement uses TRBV30 and TRBJ1-5; no clear D gene. V gave up 2 bases and J gave up 0 bases, with 14 bases separating them. The CDR3 consists of 16 residues. CDR1 and CDR2 (germline): GTSNPN, SVGIG (reference sequence). The CDR3 nucleotides are TGTGCCTGGAGTCTCTCGACGGGGTATAGCAATCAGCCCCAGCATTTT. It encodes CAWSLSTGYSNQPQHF.

This chain joins TRBV2 and TRBJ2-5; 8 bases match TRBD2. Germline trimming cut 5 bases from V and 4 bases from J; bases unmatched to any gene: 12. The CDR3 totals 16 residues. Per the germline V gene, CDR1 is SNHLY and CDR2 is FYNNEI. CDR3 protein: CASSQDRRGVGETQYF. Here the CDR3 DNA reads TGTGCCAGCAGTCAGGACCGGCGGGGGGTTGGAGAGACCCAGTACTTC.

The rearrangement joins TRBV7-2 to TRBJ1-2; 8 positions agree with TRBD1. Germline V CDR1 and CDR2: SGHTA, FQGNSA. J lost 3 bases, V lost 1 base, and 10 bases had no gene match. This CDR3 contains 17 residues. CDR3 coding DNA: TGTGCCAGCAGCTTAGTGTTCCGGACAGGGAAGGACTATGGCTACACCTTC. This sequence encodes CASSLVFRTGKDYGYTF.

This chain links TRBV7-9 with TRBJ2-7; D uncertain. V dropped 6 bases and J dropped 3 bases, with 9 bases sitting between them. Germline V gene lookup returns CDR1 SEHNR and CDR2 FQNEAQ (reference sequence). The length of the CDR3 is 12 residues. The CDR3 DNA reads as TGTGCCAGCAGGGATAGGAACTACGAGCAGTACTTC. Translation gives CASRDRNYEQYF.

This clone was seen a few times. This chain uses TRBV11-3 with TRBJ2-1; D ambiguous. CDR3 size: 15 residues. Trimming stripped 4 bases from V and 4 bases from J, with 14 bases between. Germline V gene lookup returns CDR1 SGHNT and CDR2 YENEEA. DNA of the CDR3: TGTGCCAGCAGCTCCAGACCCTCCGTATACAATGAGCAGTTCTTC. Encoded protein: CASSSRPSVYNEQFF.

V is TRBV27 and J is TRBJ1-1, with 11 bases lining up with TRBD1. Germline trimming cut 7 bases from V and 5 bases from J; bases unmatched to any gene: 12. The CDR3 contains 16 residues. Germline CDR1 MNHEY, CDR2 SMNVEV (reference sequence). The CDR3 coding sequence is TGTGCCAGCATGTCTACGGGACAGGGGGTTTGGACTGAAGCTTTCTTT. Residues: CASMSTGQGVWTEAFF.

The rearrangement joins TRBV7-2 to TRBJ2-5, with 10 bases identical to TRBD1. V gave up 1 base and J gave up 3 bases; unmatched junction bases: 2. The CDR3 spans 15 residues. Germline-derived CDR1 and CDR2 are SGHTA and FQGNSA. The CDR3 DNA reads as TGTGCCAGCAGCTTAGGAGGGACAGGGGAAGAGACCCAGTACTTC. It is translated as CASSLGGTGEETQYF.

The V and J genes are TRBV2 and TRBJ1-5, with 8 bases fitting TRBD1. V shed 7 bases, J shed 1 base, and the junction held 9 bases outside the gene matches. Germline CDR1 SNHLY, CDR2 FYNNEI. This CDR3 has 16 amino acids. CDR3 protein: CASTGQGKASNQPQHF. The DNA for the CDR3 is TGTGCCAGCACTGGACAGGGTAAAGCAAGCAATCAGCCCCAGCATTTT.

V and J are TRBV11-3 and TRBJ2-3, with 10 bases fitting TRBD1. Germline loops: CDR1 SGHNT, CDR2 YENEEA. Trimming took 3 bases from V and 5 from J; bases not matched to a gene: 2. This CDR3 has 14 amino acids. CDR3 residues: CASSLGTGEDTQYF. In DNA, the CDR3 is TGTGCCAGCAGCTTGGGGACAGGGGAAGATACGCAGTATTTT.